A selection of T cell receptor beta chains follows, all from one sample in a study of CD8 T cells in ankylosing spondylitis. TCRdb analysed the 5' RACE reads with MiXCR anew, one entry per CDR3 protein. The sample has about 400,000 distinct CDR3 sequences, around 20% seen once. Input material: blood, either unsorted or a sorted T cell fraction (not recorded which). These receptors all stem from a male donor with ankylosing spondylitis or in good health (not recorded which). The CDR3 runs from the conserved cysteine through the conserved F or W. Each record gives: V gene, CDR3 protein.

V gene: TRBV2
CDR3 protein: CASSAWTDPNEQFF

V gene: TRBV10-3
CDR3 protein: CAISESETTINTGELFF

V gene: TRBV5-5
CDR3 protein: CASSLFGDYEQYF

V gene: TRBV6-1
CDR3 protein: CASSAPAGRSAEQYF

V gene: TRBV4-1
CDR3 protein: CASSQEPGSDTQYF

V gene: TRBV7-9
CDR3 protein: CASSLDASLTYEQYF

V gene: TRBV11-2
CDR3 protein: CASSSEAGGGETQYF

V gene: TRBV6-5
CDR3 protein: CASSYSDRGQSEQYF

V gene: TRBV7-9
CDR3 protein: CASSPAGTGVYNEQFF

V gene: TRBV4-2
CDR3 protein: CASSPGLLGYEQFF

V gene: TRBV21-1
CDR3 protein: CASSKRVSEVFF

V gene: TRBV7-7
CDR3 protein: CASSLSPPQLDGPYNEQFF

V gene: TRBV4-1
CDR3 protein: CASSQDTGSYNEQFF

V gene: TRBV7-7
CDR3 protein: CASSPGGFSNEQFF

V gene: TRBV19
CDR3 protein: CASSVTTTGELFF

V gene: TRBV7-9
CDR3 protein: CASSRTGTSYNSPLHF

V gene: TRBV10-1
CDR3 protein: CASSDLRRPSAHEQYF

V gene: TRBV11-2
CDR3 protein: CASSLDRAPYTDTQYF

V gene: TRBV9
CDR3 protein: CASSHPEETPTSYEQYF

V gene: TRBV28
CDR3 protein: CASSQSPEQYF

V gene: TRBV28
CDR3 protein: CASSAREGTTSTDTQYF

V gene: TRBV2
CDR3 protein: CASTRGSGNEQYF

V gene: TRBV12-3/TRBV12-4
CDR3 protein: CASSLYLGSAGELFF

V gene: TRBV4-2
CDR3 protein: CASSRPGSGRTDTQYF

V gene: TRBV29-1
CDR3 protein: CSVEGDPVQGADTGELFF

V gene: TRBV5-1
CDR3 protein: CASSPRGGGALLDTQYF

V gene: TRBV20-1
CDR3 protein: CSASALTGGVYNEQFF

V gene: TRBV12-2
CDR3 protein: CASRLTNRDRGLYEQYF

V gene: TRBV4-1
CDR3 protein: CASSQGGDERDTQYF

V gene: TRBV12-3/TRBV12-4
CDR3 protein: CASSFGTRGEQFF

V gene: TRBV5-1
CDR3 protein: CASSLSLAANTGELFF

V gene: TRBV5-5
CDR3 protein: CASSLVLSSGANVLTF

V gene: TRBV15
CDR3 protein: CATSRDAGTGSYEQFF

V gene: TRBV6-5
CDR3 protein: CASSYDRGPYNEQFF

V gene: TRBV11-1
CDR3 protein: CASSLEGTGASYEQYF

V gene: TRBV12-3/TRBV12-4
CDR3 protein: CASRGEDSYDSPLHF

V gene: TRBV7-2
CDR3 protein: CASSVGQAGTSKFF

V gene: TRBV20-1
CDR3 protein: CSARELGGWRSGYTF

V gene: TRBV10-3
CDR3 protein: CAISESTGVSEQYF

V gene: TRBV12-3/TRBV12-4
CDR3 protein: CASSFTLSYEQYF

V gene: TRBV5-1
CDR3 protein: CASRYTGGPQETQYF

V gene: TRBV9
CDR3 protein: CASSPTGQVFHEQYF